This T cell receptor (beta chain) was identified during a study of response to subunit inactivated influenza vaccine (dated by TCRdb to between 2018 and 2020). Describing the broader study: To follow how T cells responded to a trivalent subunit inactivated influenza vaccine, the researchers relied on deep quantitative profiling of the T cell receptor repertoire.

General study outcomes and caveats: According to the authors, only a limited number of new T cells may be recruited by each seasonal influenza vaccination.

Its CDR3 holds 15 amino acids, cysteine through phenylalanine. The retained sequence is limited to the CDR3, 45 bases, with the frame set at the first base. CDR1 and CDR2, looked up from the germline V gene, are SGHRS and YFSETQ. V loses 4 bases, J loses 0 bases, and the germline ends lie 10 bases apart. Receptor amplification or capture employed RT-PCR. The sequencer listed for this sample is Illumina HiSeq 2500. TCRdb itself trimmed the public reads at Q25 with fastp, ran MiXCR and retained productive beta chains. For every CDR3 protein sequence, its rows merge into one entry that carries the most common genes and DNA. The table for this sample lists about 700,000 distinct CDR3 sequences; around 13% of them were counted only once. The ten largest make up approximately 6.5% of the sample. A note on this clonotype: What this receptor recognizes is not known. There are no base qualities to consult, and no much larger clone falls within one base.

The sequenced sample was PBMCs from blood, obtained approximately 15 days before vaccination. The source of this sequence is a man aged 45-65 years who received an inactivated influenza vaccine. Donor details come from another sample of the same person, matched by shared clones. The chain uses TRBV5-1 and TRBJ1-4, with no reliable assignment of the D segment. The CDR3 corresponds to CASSLRDPTNEKLFF. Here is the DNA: TGCGCCAGCAGCCTCCGGGATCCAACTAATGAAAAACTGTTTTTT. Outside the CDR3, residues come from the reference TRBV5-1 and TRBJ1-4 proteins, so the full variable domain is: KAGVTQTPRYLIKTRGQQVTLSCSPISGHRSVSWYQQTPGQGLQFLFEYFSETQRNKGNFPGRFSGRQFSNSRSEMNVSTLELGDSALYLCASSLRDPTNEKLFFGSGTQLSVL.